The entry below describes one T cell receptor beta chain. The antigen remains undetermined. This sample stems from a study of T cell responses to AZD1222 COVID-19 vaccine. Whole-study context: Second-dose intervals near 4 or 12 weeks were combined.

TCRdb's copy holds only in-frame clones and misses some; the assay was immunoSEQ multiplex PCR. The repertoire holds over 85,000 clones, with roughly four fifths as singletons. Regarding the study as a whole: Baseline testing showed seropositivity in only a handful of AZD1222 recipients. Compared with day 0, the breadth and depth of the Spike-specific TCR repertoire rose significantly after two doses of AZD1222. Researchers report vaccine-associated CD4 TCRs spanning spike, with dominance at 160-218 and 743-854.

The CDR3 is 14 amino acids. The germline CDR1 and CDR2 sequences are SNHLY and FYNNEI. V lost 6 bases to trimming and J lost 1 base, with 12 bases between them. This specimen consisted of peripheral blood, obtained on day 0 of AZD1222 vaccination. The sequence came from an adult in good health. The chain couples TRBV2 to TRBJ1-1, with D possibly TRBD1 on 6 matching bases. CDR3 sequence reads: CASRPGQSNTEAFF. The CDR3, as DNA: TGTGCCAGCAGACCTGGACAGTCGAACACTGAAGCTTTCTTT.